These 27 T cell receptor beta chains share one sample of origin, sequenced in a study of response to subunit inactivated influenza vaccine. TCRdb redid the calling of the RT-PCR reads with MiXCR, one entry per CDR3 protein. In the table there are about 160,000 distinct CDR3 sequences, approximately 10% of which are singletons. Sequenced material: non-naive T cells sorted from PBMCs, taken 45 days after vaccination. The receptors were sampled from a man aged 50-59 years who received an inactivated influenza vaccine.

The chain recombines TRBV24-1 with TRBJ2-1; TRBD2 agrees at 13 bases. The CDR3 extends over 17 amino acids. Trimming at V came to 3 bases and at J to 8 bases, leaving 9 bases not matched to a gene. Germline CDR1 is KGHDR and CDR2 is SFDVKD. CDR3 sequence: CATSDITGLAGVHEQFF. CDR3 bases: TGTGCCACCAGTGATATCACCGGACTAGCGGGAGTCCATGAGCAGTTCTTC.

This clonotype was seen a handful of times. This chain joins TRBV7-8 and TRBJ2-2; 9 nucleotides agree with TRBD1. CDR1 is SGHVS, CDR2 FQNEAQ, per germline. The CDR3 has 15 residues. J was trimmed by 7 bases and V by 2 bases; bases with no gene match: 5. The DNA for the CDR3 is TGTGCCAGCAGCTTATACAGGGGGCAGAACGGGGAGCTGTTTTTT. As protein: CASSLYRGQNGELFF. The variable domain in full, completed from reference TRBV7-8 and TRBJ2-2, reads GAGVSQSPRYKVAKRGQDVALRCDPISGHVSLFWYQQALGQGPEFLTYFQNEAQLDKSGLPSDRFFAERPEGSVSTLKIQRTQQEDSAVYLCASSLYRGQNGELFFGEGSRLTVL.

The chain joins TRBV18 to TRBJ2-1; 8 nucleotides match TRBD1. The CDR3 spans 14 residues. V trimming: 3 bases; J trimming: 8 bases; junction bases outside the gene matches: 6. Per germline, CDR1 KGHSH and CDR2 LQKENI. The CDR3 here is CASSPRTGRDEQFF. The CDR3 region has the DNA TGTGCCAGCTCACCCAGGACAGGGCGAGATGAGCAGTTCTTC.

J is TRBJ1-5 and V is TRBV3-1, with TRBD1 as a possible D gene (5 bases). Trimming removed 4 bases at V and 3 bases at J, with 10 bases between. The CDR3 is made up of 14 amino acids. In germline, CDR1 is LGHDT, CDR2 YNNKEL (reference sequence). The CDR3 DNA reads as TGTGCCAGCAGCCCCGGGACGATCAATCAGCCCCAGCATTTT. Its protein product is CASSPGTINQPQHF.

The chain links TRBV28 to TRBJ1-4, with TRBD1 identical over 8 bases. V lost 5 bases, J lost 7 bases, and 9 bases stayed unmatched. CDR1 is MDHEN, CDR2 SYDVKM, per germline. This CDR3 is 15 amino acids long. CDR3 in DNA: TGTGCCAGCAGTGGCAGGGGGCAAGCAGGTGAAAAACTGTTTTTT. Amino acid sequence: CASSGRGQAGEKLFF.

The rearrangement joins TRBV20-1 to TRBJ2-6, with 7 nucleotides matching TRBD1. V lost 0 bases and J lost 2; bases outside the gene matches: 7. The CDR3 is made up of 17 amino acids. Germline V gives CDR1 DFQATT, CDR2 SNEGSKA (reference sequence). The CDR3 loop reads CSARDGAGGTGANVLTF. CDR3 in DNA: TGCAGTGCTAGAGATGGGGCAGGGGGTACTGGGGCCAACGTCCTGACTTTC.

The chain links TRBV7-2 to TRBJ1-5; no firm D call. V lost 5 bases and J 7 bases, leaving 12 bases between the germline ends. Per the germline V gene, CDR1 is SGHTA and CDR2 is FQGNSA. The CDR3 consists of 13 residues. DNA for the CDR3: TGTGCCAGCAGCCCTGCAAGGGAACAGCCCCAGCATTTT. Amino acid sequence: CASSPAREQPQHF.

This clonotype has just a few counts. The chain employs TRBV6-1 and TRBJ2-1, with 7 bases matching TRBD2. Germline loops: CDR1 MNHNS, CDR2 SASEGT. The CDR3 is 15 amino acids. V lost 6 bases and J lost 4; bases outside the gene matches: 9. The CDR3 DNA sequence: TGTGCCAGCAGAAGATCTAGCGGTCCTTACAATGAGCAGTTCTTC. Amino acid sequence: CASRRSSGPYNEQFF.

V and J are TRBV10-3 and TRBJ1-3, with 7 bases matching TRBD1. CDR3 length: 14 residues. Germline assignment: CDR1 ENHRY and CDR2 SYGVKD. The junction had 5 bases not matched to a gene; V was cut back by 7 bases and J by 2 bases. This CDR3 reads CAITLTGAGNTIYF. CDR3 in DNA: TGTGCCATCACCTTAACAGGGGCTGGAAACACCATATATTTT.

In DNA form, the CDR3 reads TGTGCCAGCAGCTTGGGCATAGGACCGAGTAGTCAGCCCCAGCATTTT. Amino acid sequence: CASSLGIGPSSQPQHF. The chain carries TRBV5-5 and TRBJ1-5, with D hard to call. This CDR3 region has 16 residues. Trimming cost V 0 bases and J 6 bases, with 16 bases left between them. Germline-derived CDR1 and CDR2 are SGHKS and YYEKEE (reference sequence).

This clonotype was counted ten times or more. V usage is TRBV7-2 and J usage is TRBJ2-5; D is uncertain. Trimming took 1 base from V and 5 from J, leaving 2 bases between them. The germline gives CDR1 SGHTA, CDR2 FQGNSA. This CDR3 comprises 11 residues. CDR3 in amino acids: CASSLVETQYF. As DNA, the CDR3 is TGTGCCAGCAGCTTAGTGGAGACCCAGTACTTC. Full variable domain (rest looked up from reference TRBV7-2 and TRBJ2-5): GAGVSQSPSNKVTEKGKDVELRCDPISGHTALYWYRQSLGQGLEFLIYFQGNSAPDKSGLPSDRFSAERTGGSVSTLTIQRTQQEDSAVYLCASSLVETQYFGPGTRLLVL.

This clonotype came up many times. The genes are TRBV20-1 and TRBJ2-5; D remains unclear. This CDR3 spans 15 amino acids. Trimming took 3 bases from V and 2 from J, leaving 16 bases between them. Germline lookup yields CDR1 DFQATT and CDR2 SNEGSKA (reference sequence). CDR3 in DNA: TGCAGTGCTAGGGCCCCGCTGGGTCCACAAGAGACCCAGTACTTC. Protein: CSARAPLGPQETQYF.

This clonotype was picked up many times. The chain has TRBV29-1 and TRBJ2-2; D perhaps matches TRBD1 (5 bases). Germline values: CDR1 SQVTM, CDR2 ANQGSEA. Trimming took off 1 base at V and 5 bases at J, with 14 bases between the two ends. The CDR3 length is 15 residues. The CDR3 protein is CSVEVSDRGTGELFF. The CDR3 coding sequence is TGCAGCGTTGAAGTCTCCGACAGAGGAACCGGGGAGCTGTTTTTT.

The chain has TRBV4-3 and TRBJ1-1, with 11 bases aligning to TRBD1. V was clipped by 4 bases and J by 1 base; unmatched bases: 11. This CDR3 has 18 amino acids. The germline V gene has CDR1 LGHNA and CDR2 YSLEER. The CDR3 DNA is TGCGCCAGCAGCCGAACACTGACCGGGACAGGGGGGAACACTGAAGCTTTCTTT. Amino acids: CASSRTLTGTGGNTEAFF.

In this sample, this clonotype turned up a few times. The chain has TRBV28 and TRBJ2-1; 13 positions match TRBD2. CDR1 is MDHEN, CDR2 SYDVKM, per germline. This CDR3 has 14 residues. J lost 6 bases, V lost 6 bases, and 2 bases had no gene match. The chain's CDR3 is CASRLAGGGNEQFF. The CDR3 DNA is TGTGCCAGCAGACTAGCGGGAGGGGGCAATGAGCAGTTCTTC.

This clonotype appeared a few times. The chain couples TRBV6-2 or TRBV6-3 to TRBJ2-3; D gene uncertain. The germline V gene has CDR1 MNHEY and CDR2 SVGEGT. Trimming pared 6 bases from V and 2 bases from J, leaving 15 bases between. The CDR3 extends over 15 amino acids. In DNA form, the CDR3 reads TGTGCCAGCAGCCGCCCGTTTGACAACACAGATACGCAGTATTTT. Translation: CASSRPFDNTDTQYF.

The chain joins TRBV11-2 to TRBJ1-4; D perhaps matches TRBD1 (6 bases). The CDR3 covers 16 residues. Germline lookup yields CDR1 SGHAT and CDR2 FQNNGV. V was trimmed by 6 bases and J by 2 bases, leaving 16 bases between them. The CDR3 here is CASRRLGGRTNEKLFF. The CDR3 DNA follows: TGTGCCAGCAGGCGACTAGGGGGTAGGACTAATGAAAAACTGTTTTTT.

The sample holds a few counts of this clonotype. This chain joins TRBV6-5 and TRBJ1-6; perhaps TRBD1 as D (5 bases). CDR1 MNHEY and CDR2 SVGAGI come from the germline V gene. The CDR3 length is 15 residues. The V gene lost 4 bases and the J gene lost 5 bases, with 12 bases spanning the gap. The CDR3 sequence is CASSSGGANNSPLHF. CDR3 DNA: TGTGCCAGCAGTTCCGGCGGGGCTAATAATTCACCCCTCCACTTT.

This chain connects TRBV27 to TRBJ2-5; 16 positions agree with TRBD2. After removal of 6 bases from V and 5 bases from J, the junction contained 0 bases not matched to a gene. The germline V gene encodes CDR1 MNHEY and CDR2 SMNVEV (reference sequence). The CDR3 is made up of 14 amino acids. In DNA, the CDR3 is TGTGCCAGCAGGGGACTAGCGGGAGGGGAGACCCAGTACTTC. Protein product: CASRGLAGGETQYF.

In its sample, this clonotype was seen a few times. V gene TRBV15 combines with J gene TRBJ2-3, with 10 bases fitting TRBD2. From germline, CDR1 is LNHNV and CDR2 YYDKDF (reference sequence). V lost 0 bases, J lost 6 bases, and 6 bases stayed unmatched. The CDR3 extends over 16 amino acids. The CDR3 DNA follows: TGTGCCACCAGCAGAGATGCACTAGCGGGGCTCGATACGCAGTATTTT. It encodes CATSRDALAGLDTQYF.

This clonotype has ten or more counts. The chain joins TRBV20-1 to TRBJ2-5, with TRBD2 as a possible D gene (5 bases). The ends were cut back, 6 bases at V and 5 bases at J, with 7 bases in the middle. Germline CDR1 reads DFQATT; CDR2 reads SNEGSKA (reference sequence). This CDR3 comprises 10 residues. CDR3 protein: CSAQRETQYF. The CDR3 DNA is TGCAGTGCCCAGCGGGAGACCCAGTACTTC.

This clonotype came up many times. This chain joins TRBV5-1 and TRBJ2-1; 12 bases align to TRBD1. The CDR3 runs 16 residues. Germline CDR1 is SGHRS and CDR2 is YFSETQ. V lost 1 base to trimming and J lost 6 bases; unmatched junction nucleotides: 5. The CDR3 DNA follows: TGCGCCAGCAGCTTGCAGGGACAGGGGGCGCGCAATGAGCAGTTCTTC. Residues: CASSLQGQGARNEQFF.

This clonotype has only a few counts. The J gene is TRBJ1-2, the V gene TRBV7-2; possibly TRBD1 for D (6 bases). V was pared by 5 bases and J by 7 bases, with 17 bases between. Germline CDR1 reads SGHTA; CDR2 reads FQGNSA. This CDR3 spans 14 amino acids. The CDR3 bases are TGTGCCAGCAGCCCCCGGGACACCGCTTTTGGCTACACCTTC. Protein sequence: CASSPRDTAFGYTF. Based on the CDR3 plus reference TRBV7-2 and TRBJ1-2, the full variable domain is GAGVSQSPSNKVTEKGKDVELRCDPISGHTALYWYRQSLGQGLEFLIYFQGNSAPDKSGLPSDRFSAERTGGSVSTLTIQRTQQEDSAVYLCASSPRDTAFGYTFGSGTRLTVV.

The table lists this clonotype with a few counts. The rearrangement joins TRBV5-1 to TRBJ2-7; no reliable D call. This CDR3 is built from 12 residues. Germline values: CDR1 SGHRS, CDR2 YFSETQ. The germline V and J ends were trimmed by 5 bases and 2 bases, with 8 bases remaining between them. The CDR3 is CASRTGPYEQYF. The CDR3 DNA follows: TGCGCCAGCAGGACCGGACCCTACGAGCAGTACTTC.

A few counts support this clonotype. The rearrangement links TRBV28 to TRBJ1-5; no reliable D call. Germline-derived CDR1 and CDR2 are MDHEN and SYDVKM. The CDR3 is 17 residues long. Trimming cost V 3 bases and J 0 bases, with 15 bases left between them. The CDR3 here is CASSFPPTDYSNQPQHF. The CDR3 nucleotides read TGTGCCAGCAGTTTCCCTCCGACGGACTATAGCAATCAGCCCCAGCATTTT. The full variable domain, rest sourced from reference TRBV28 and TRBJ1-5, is DVKVTQSSRYLVKRTGEKVFLECVQDMDHENMFWYRQDPGLGLRLIYFSYDVKMKEKGDIPEGYSVSREKKERFSLILESASTNQTSMYLCASSFPPTDYSNQPQHFGDGTRLSIL.

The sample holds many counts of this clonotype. CDR3 bases: TGTGCCAGCAGAACCGTCAGCACAGATACGCAGTATTTT. Amino acids: CASRTVSTDTQYF. The chain joins TRBV7-2 to TRBJ2-3; no clear D gene. The CDR3 length is 13 residues. The V end lost 6 bases, the J end lost 0 bases, and 7 bases lay between the germline ends. Looked up from germline, CDR1 is SGHTA and CDR2 is FQGNSA.

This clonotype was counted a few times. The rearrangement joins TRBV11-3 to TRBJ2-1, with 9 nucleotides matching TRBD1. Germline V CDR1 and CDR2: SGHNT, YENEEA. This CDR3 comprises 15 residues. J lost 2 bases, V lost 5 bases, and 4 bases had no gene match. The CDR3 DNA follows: TGTGCCAGCAGCCGAGGACAGGGGCCCTACAATGAGCAGTTCTTC. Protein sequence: CASSRGQGPYNEQFF.